This TCR beta chain comes out of a study of tumor-infiltrating lymphocytes in primary liver carcinoma. Looking at the study overall: T1-T3 N0M0 was the stage of the tumors, which were 4.2 to 10 cm across. Study observations and caveats: Tumor-adjacent and tumor-blood pairs displayed less overlap than did pairs of tumor regions. Tumor samples exhibited a significantly greater top-250-clone fraction than blood samples (p = 0.039).

Without any cell sorting, roughly 20-32 mg of bulk tissue yielded co-extracted RNA and DNA. Donors were untreated and chronically infected with HBV. Production of TCR beta cDNA used 500 ng total RNA together with a constant-region primer. Employing slightly modified ARM-PCR, three nested multiplex PCR rounds were run, and these gave rise to the TCR beta libraries. Primers for the first two PCR rounds were TRBV1-TRBV30 forward primers and a C-beta reverse primer (around 10 cycles per round). TCRdb ran MiXCR on the multiplex PCR reads and lists one entry per CDR3 protein. The table records roughly 80,000 distinct CDR3 sequences, 69% of them present only once. This CDR3 is 16 amino acids long. Germline lookup yields CDR1 PRHDT and CDR2 FYEKMQ (reference sequence). A note on this clonotype: Its target is unknown. One end of the junction does not line up with germline, which may come from a read error.

The V call is TRBV13, the J call TRBJ2-1, with TRBD1 identical over 7 bases. Input material: tumor-adjacent normal liver tissue. The TCR sequence derives from a man in his forties with primary liver carcinoma and hepatitis B virus infection. This CDR3 is CASSAHRDRSYNEHFF. As DNA, the CDR3 is TGTGCCAGCAGTGCCCACCGGGACAGAAGTTACAATGAGCATTTCTTC.